The 10 T cell receptor beta chains presented below share a single source sample, sequenced in a study of control samples from healthy donors and cancer patients. TCRdb's table, derived via immunoSEQ multiplex PCR, lists solely in-frame clones and lacks some. The top ten hold over 6.5% of the sample, which has about 160,000 clones, 90% to 95% seen once. The sample consisted of blood. These receptors all come from a middle-aged woman in good health.

The V and J genes are TRBV18 and TRBJ1-5; no clear D gene. In germline, CDR1 is KGHSH, CDR2 LQKENI. Trimming removed 3 bases at V and 5 bases at J, with 11 bases between. The CDR3 is 14 amino acids. CDR3 amino acids: CASSPSGPDQPQHF. For the CDR3, the DNA is TGTGCCAGCTCACCTAGCGGGCCCGATCAGCCCCAGCATTTT.

This rearrangement joins TRBV3-1 (or the pseudogene TRBV3-2) to TRBJ1-1, with D unresolved. Germline CDR1 LGHDT, CDR2 YNNKEL (reference sequence). The CDR3 spans 12 residues. V was shortened by 0 bases and J by 7 bases, with 6 bases between the two germline ends. In nucleotides, the CDR3 is TGTGCCAGCAGCCAAGAGATCAGTGAAGCTTTCTTT. Protein: CASSQEISEAFF.

This chain links TRBV3-1 (or the pseudogene TRBV3-2) with TRBJ1-2, with D unclear. Germline loops: CDR1 LGHDT, CDR2 YNNKEL (reference sequence). The CDR3 is 16 residues long. Trimming took 4 bases from V and 10 from J, leaving 25 bases between them. The CDR3 sequence: CASSPWALQEESFYTF. CDR3 sequence (DNA): TGTGCCAGCAGCCCATGGGCCCTACAAGAGGAGTCATTCTACACCTTC.

CDR3 in DNA: TGTGCCAGCAGCTTAGATCAGGTGTTAGATACGCAGTATTTT. Encoded protein: CASSLDQVLDTQYF. The V call is TRBV11-2, the J call TRBJ2-3; D unresolved. The V end lost 0 bases, the J end lost 5 bases, and 9 bases lay between the germline ends. CDR1 and CDR2 (germline): SGHAT, FQNNGV. The CDR3 has 14 amino acids.

The chain carries TRBV7-2 and TRBJ2-1; D call uncertain. V lost 2 bases and J 1 base, leaving 15 bases between the germline ends. Germline V gene sequence: CDR1 SGHTA, CDR2 FQGNSA. This CDR3 is built from 17 residues. The DNA of the CDR3 is TGTGCCAGCAGCTTAAATCAGATTTCGAGGTCCTACAATGAGCAGTTCTTC. This gives the protein CASSLNQISRSYNEQFF.

The chain is built from TRBV10-3 and TRBJ2-7, with no clear D. V was trimmed by 1 base and J by 3 bases, leaving 13 bases between them. Looked up from germline, CDR1 is ENHRY and CDR2 is SYGVKD. The length of the CDR3 is 15 residues. The CDR3: CAISEWTELLYEQYF. In nucleotides, the CDR3 is TGTGCCATCAGTGAGTGGACGGAATTACTCTACGAGCAGTACTTC.

The CDR3 sequence is CATSSLSYAGAYNEQFF. The CDR3 DNA reads as TGTGCCACCAGCAGCCTGAGCTATGCCGGGGCCTACAATGAGCAGTTCTTC. The chain carries TRBV15 and TRBJ2-1; D might be TRBD2 (5 bases). V lost 3 bases, J lost 2 bases, and 17 bases lay in between. CDR1 is LNHNV and CDR2 is YYDKDF in the germline V gene (reference sequence). This CDR3 comprises 17 residues.

A single count supports this clone. The chain uses TRBV9 and TRBJ1-1, with D unresolved. The CDR3 is made up of 14 amino acids. Germline V CDR1 and CDR2: SGDLS, YYNGEE. Between the trimmed V and J ends, which lost 4 bases and 6 bases, there was a span of 16 bases. The CDR3 reads CASSSPGLSPEAFF. In DNA, the CDR3 is TGTGCCAGCAGCAGTCCCGGGTTGTCGCCTGAAGCTTTCTTT. The full variable domain, completed using reference TRBV9 and TRBJ1-1, is DSGVTQTPKHLITATGQRVTLRCSPRSGDLSVYWYQQSLDQGLQFLIQYYNGEERAKGNILERFSAQQFPDLHSELNLSSLELGDSALYFCASSSPGLSPEAFFGQGTRLTVV.

This sequence joins TRBV24-1 and TRBJ2-3; 9 bases align to TRBD1. Germline values: CDR1 KGHDR, CDR2 SFDVKD. J gave up 4 bases and V 2 bases, and 6 bases lay outside the gene matches. The CDR3 has 16 amino acids. CDR3 region: CATSDSNTGGADTQYF. The CDR3 DNA follows: TGTGCCACCAGTGATTCTAATACAGGGGGCGCAGATACGCAGTATTTT.

The chain employs TRBV21-1 and TRBJ1-2; the table calls TRBD1, which could not be checked here. TRBV21-1 is given as a pseudogene. The CDR3 has 15 residues. CDR3 in amino acids: CASSKRGGQEDGYTF. The CDR3, as DNA: TGTGCCAGCAGCAAAAGGGGCGGTCAGGAAGATGGCTACACCTTC.